These 25 T cell receptor beta chains share one sample of origin, sequenced in a study of blood T cell repertoires in COVID-19 (dated by TCRdb to the early 2020s). The method was the immunoSEQ multiplex PCR assay. TCRdb's version of the immuneACCESS table is confined to in-frame rearrangements and falls short of the full clone set. An unresolved V gene accounts for under half of the shortfall where checked; the remainder is of unknown origin. Within this sample are about 190,000 clones, with about 88% of them counted one time only. The top ten constitute around 5.8% of the sample. Sequenced material: peripheral blood. The receptors stem from a man between 40 and 49 years old with active or convalescent COVID-19.

The chain combines TRBV10-3 with TRBJ1-5, with D possibly being TRBD1 (6 bases). The V end lost 6 bases, the J end lost 6 bases, and 12 bases lay between the germline ends. In germline, CDR1 is ENHRY, CDR2 SYGVKD. The CDR3 sequence is 13 residues long. The CDR3 DNA sequence: TGTGCCATCAGGGAAGACAGGAGTCAGCCCCAGCATTTT. Translating gives CAIREDRSQPQHF.

This chain joins TRBV19 and TRBJ2-1; D is unresolved. Trimming left V 2 bases short and J 0 bases short, with 8 bases between. Germline CDR1 and CDR2: LNHDA and SQIVND (reference sequence). The CDR3 runs to 15 residues. The CDR3 reads CASSIQQSSYNEQFF. The CDR3 DNA reads as TGTGCCAGTAGTATACAACAGAGCTCCTACAATGAGCAGTTCTTC. Looking up the rest from reference TRBV19 and TRBJ2-1 gives the full variable domain: DGGITQSPKYLFRKEGQNVTLSCEQNLNHDAMYWYRQDPGQGLRLIYYSQIVNDFQKGDIAEGYSVSREKKESFPLTVTSAQKNPTAFYLCASSIQQSSYNEQFFGPGTRLTVL.

The V call is TRBV15, the J call TRBJ2-3; a weak D match, TRBD2 (5 bases). Germline CDR1 and CDR2: LNHNV and YYDKDF (reference sequence). The CDR3 loop spans 17 amino acids. V lost 0 bases to trimming and J lost 0 bases, with 13 bases between them. CDR3 protein: CATSRDLTTLSTDTQYF. The CDR3 region has the DNA TGTGCCACCAGCAGAGATCTGACTACCTTAAGCACAGATACGCAGTATTTT.

The V gene is TRBV6-1, the J gene TRBJ2-6; D is possibly TRBD1 (6 bases). The CDR3 is made up of 18 amino acids. Per the germline V gene, CDR1 is MNHNS and CDR2 is SASEGT. Trimming left V 0 bases short and J 1 base short, with 13 bases between. The CDR3 DNA follows: TGTGCCAGCAGTGAAGCCATAACAGGGTTTTCTGGGGCCAACGTCCTGACTTTC. Residues: CASSEAITGFSGANVLTF.

This chain joins TRBV6-5 and TRBJ2-4, with 9 positions matching TRBD2. This CDR3 is 13 amino acids long. Losses at the gene ends were 0 bases for V and 9 bases for J; bases not matched to a gene: 0. Germline CDR1 MNHEY, CDR2 SVGAGI. CDR3 residues: CASSYSRGGIQYF. DNA of the CDR3: TGTGCCAGCAGTTACTCGCGGGGGGGCATTCAGTACTTC.

The chain is built from TRBV2 and TRBJ1-6; possible D gene TRBD1, 6 bases. V was clipped by 6 bases and J by 0 bases, with 12 bases between them. The CDR3 spans 16 residues. Germline loops: CDR1 SNHLY, CDR2 FYNNEI. The CDR3 DNA follows: TGTGCCAGCAGGGAACAGGGAGGCTCCTATAATTCACCCCTCCACTTT. The encoded protein is CASREQGGSYNSPLHF.

V is TRBV16 and J is TRBJ1-1; D is unresolved. With 5 bases removed from V and 3 bases from J, the gap between germline ends came to 13 bases. CDR3 size: 14 residues. Germline V gene data show CDR1 as KGHSY and CDR2 as FQNENV. CDR3 residues: CASSAKKSDTEAFF. The CDR3 DNA is TGTGCCAGCAGCGCCAAAAAATCGGACACTGAAGCTTTCTTT.

The chain links TRBV7-2 to TRBJ2-5; D uncertain. The CDR3 is 14 amino acids. The germline CDR1 and CDR2 sequences are SGHTA and FQGNSA. Between the trimmed V and J ends, which lost 5 bases and 0 bases, there was a span of 10 bases. CDR3 sequence: CASSLTRDQETQYF. CDR3 DNA sequence: TGTGCCAGCAGCCTAACCCGGGACCAAGAGACCCAGTACTTC.

The chain joins TRBV7-3 to TRBJ2-1, with a possible D match to TRBD2 (5 bases). Germline-derived CDR1 and CDR2 are SGHTA and FQGTGA. The CDR3 spans 11 residues. V shed 5 bases and J shed 7 bases, with 6 bases lying between them. CDR3 loop: CASSTGNEQFF. The DNA of the CDR3 is TGTGCCAGCAGCACGGGGAATGAGCAGTTCTTC.

The rearrangement joins TRBV9 to TRBJ1-1, with TRBD1 as a possible D gene (6 bases). The length of the CDR3 is 14 residues. Trimming stripped 5 bases from V and 4 bases from J, with 15 bases between. Germline CDR1 reads SGDLS; CDR2 reads YYNGEE. This chain's CDR3 is CASSVNTGTTEAFF. Written as DNA, the CDR3 is TGTGCCAGCAGTGTGAATACAGGGACCACTGAAGCTTTCTTT.

V is TRBV18 and J is TRBJ1-1; possible D gene TRBD1, 6 bases. The CDR3 loop spans 15 amino acids. Germline V gene lookup returns CDR1 KGHSH and CDR2 LQKENI. Trimming stripped 6 bases from V and 1 base from J, with 15 bases between. This chain's CDR3 is CASSPVQGPNTEAFF. The CDR3 DNA reads TGTGCCAGCTCCCCAGTACAGGGCCCGAACACTGAAGCTTTCTTT.

The V gene is TRBV6-6, the J gene TRBJ2-7, with TRBD1 as a possible D gene (6 bases). V was shortened by 5 bases and J by 5 bases, with 16 bases between the two germline ends. The CDR3 contains 14 residues. Germline assignment: CDR1 MNHNY and CDR2 SVGAGI (reference sequence). CDR3 nucleotide sequence: TGTGCCAGCAGTCATCCGGGACAATCGGACGAGCAGTACTTC. Its translation is CASSHPGQSDEQYF.

The chain links TRBV2 to TRBJ2-7; tentatively, D is TRBD2 (5 bases). V lost 4 bases to trimming and J lost 6 bases, with 10 bases between them. Germline V gene lookup returns CDR1 SNHLY and CDR2 FYNNEI. The CDR3 covers 12 residues. In DNA form, the CDR3 reads TGTGCCAGCAGTGGGGAGTTCTCCGAGCAGTACTTC. It translates to CASSGEFSEQYF.

This chain links TRBV12-5 with TRBJ2-2; TRBD1 matches 8 bases. Germline V gene sequence: CDR1 LGHNT, CDR2 FRNRAP. Trimming cost V 1 base and J 5 bases; bases outside gene matches: 6. This CDR3 region has 16 residues. CDR3: CASGLATGVGTGELFF. The CDR3 nucleotides read TGTGCTAGTGGTTTGGCGACAGGGGTGGGAACCGGGGAGCTGTTTTTT.

The V gene is TRBV28, the J gene TRBJ1-1; D is undetermined. CDR3 length equals 11 residues. V dropped 4 bases and J dropped 8 bases, with 8 bases sitting between them. Germline V CDR1 and CDR2: MDHEN, SYDVKM. The CDR3 is CASSSRREAFF. The CDR3 DNA is TGTGCCAGCAGTTCCCGGCGGGAAGCTTTCTTT.

This clone has just a few counts. This chain links TRBV6-2 or TRBV6-3 with TRBJ2-7; 8 bases are shared with TRBD2. V lost 2 bases, J lost 3 bases, and 6 bases stayed unmatched. CDR1 and CDR2 (germline): MNHEY, SVGEGT. The CDR3 length is 15 residues. CDR3 loop: CASSYRGSGVYEQYF. As DNA, the CDR3 is TGTGCCAGCAGTTACCGAGGTAGCGGGGTCTACGAGCAGTACTTC.

The rearrangement joins TRBV18 to TRBJ1-1; D unclear. This CDR3 region has 14 residues. CDR1 and CDR2 from the germline V gene are KGHSH and LQKENI. Trimming pared 4 bases from V and 3 bases from J, leaving 12 bases between. Here the CDR3 reads CASSQETQDTEAFF. CDR3 DNA: TGTGCCAGCTCACAGGAAACGCAGGACACTGAAGCTTTCTTT.

The chain combines TRBV18 with TRBJ1-1; D may be TRBD1 (5 bases). Germline CDR1 and CDR2: KGHSH and LQKENI. V was shortened by 8 bases and J by 3 bases, with 13 bases between the two germline ends. The CDR3 sequence is 13 residues long. The CDR3 is CASRNGGDTEAFF. In DNA, the CDR3 is TGTGCCAGCCGCAACGGGGGGGACACTGAAGCTTTCTTT.

The rearrangement links TRBV21-1 to TRBJ1-5; the table names TRBD1, a call not compared with the DNA. TRBV21-1 is labeled a pseudogene. This CDR3 has 16 amino acids. The CDR3 loop is CASSVPKDRLNQPQHF. CDR3 sequence (DNA): TGTGCCAGCAGCGTACCTAAGGACAGGCTTAATCAGCCCCAGCATTTT.

The rearrangement uses TRBV11-2 and TRBJ2-7; TRBD1 matches 7 bases. CDR3 length: 15 residues. CDR1 and CDR2 from the germline V gene are SGHAT and FQNNGV. The V segment lost 5 bases and the J segment 3 bases; nucleotides outside the gene matches: 10. CDR3 in amino acids: CASSVILGQYYEQYF. In DNA, the CDR3 is TGTGCCAGCAGCGTCATTCTGGGACAGTACTACGAGCAGTACTTC.

A single count supports this clone. Other DNA sequences from this sample encode an identical CDR3 as well. The CDR3 sequence is CASSLGGRDEQYF. In DNA, the CDR3 is TGCGCCAGCAGCTTGGGAGGCAGGGACGAGCAGTACTTC. The chain links TRBV5-1 to TRBJ2-7; the D gene is possibly TRBD1 (5 bases). The CDR3 runs 13 residues. The germline gives CDR1 SGHRS, CDR2 YFSETQ. V was shortened by 0 bases and J by 5 bases, with 9 bases between the two germline ends. The full variable domain, in which reference TRBV5-1 and TRBJ2-7 provide the parts outside the CDR3, is KAGVTQTPRYLIKTRGQQVTLSCSPISGHRSVSWYQQTPGQGLQFLFEYFSETQRNKGNFPGRFSGRQFSNSRSEMNVSTLELGDSALYLCASSLGGRDEQYFGPGTRLTVT.

This clone came up once. The rearrangement links TRBV5-4 to TRBJ2-6, with no clear D. CDR3 length equals 15 residues. With 3 bases removed from V and 2 bases from J, the gap between germline ends came to 9 bases. Germline V gene sequence: CDR1 SGHNT, CDR2 YYREEE (reference sequence). The CDR3 protein is CASSSRLAGANVLTF. The CDR3 nucleotides are TGTGCCAGCAGCTCCAGACTGGCTGGGGCCAACGTCCTGACTTTC.

This clone appeared once. The V gene is TRBV4-1, the J gene TRBJ1-1; no definite D call. Trimming stripped 3 bases from V and 1 base from J, with 9 bases between. The CDR3 consists of 14 residues. CDR1 and CDR2 from the germline V gene are MGHRA and YSYEKL. The CDR3 region is CASSHPTGNTEAFF. The CDR3 nucleotides are TGCGCCAGCAGCCATCCGACGGGGAACACTGAAGCTTTCTTT.

The chain carries TRBV5-4 and TRBJ1-5; D possibly corresponds to TRBD1 (6 bases). Germline assignment: CDR1 SGHNT and CDR2 YYREEE (reference sequence). CDR3 length: 14 amino acids. Trimming shortened V by 3 bases and J by 3 bases, and 10 bases separated the two germline ends. In DNA, the CDR3 is TGTGCCAGCAGCTCACGGGACACCAATCAGCCCCAGCATTTT. Translating gives CASSSRDTNQPQHF.

The V and J genes are TRBV7-2 and TRBJ2-5; TRBD2 agrees at 13 bases. The germline V gene has CDR1 SGHTA and CDR2 FQGNSA. The J segment lost 4 bases and the V segment lost 7 bases, leaving 9 bases of the junction unmatched. The CDR3 has 16 residues. This chain's CDR3 is CASTSRGLAGRETQYF. The CDR3 DNA is TGTGCCAGCACCTCCCGGGGACTAGCGGGGAGAGAGACCCAGTACTTC.